This T cell receptor beta chain originates from a study of regulatory T cells in long-lasting Graves disease. Arm-PCR of CDR3 regions and iRepertoire HTBI primers were the basis on which TCR beta libraries were built. TCRdb used MiXCR to reprocess the multiplex PCR reads, holding one entry per CDR3 protein. The sample yields about 320,000 distinct CDR3 sequences, more than 15% seen once. Overall study results and limits: Analysis covered peripheral blood alone, not thyroid tissue.

Time point reported: newly diagnosed GD, antithyroid drugs for less than 3 months. There was RNA extracted from PBMCs, and the TCR library was made from it. On this clonotype itself: Its antigen is not known.

This CDR3 contains 12 residues. Germline V gene data show CDR1 as SGHTA and CDR2 as FQGNSA. Trimming cost V 9 bases and J 3 bases, with 12 bases left between them. This TCR derives from a female donor with Graves disease. The source was peripheral blood mononuclear cells (PBMCs), collected at new diagnosis, from a patient treated with antithyroid drugs. V and J are TRBV7-2 and TRBJ2-7; D remains ambiguous. CDR3 region: CASSTQHYEQYF. The CDR3 bases are TGTGCCAGTTCAACCCAACACTACGAGCAGTACTTC. The whole variable domain, remainder taken from reference TRBV7-2 and TRBJ2-7, is GAGVSQSPSNKVTEKGKDVELRCDPISGHTALYWYRQSLGQGLEFLIYFQGNSAPDKSGLPSDRFSAERTGGSVSTLTIQRTQQEDSAVYLCASSTQHYEQYFGPGTRLTVT.